The 5 T cell receptor beta chains in this list originate from one sample, sequenced in a study of T cells after yellow fever vaccination. One entry per CDR3 protein, called by TCRdb with MiXCR from the 5' RACE reads. The sample yields a few hundred thousand distinct CDR3 sequences, about a sixth seen once. The sequencing used PBMCs, collected about 5 days after the first yellow fever vaccination. The receptors originated from a man between 18 and 29 years old who received the YFV17D yellow fever vaccine.

This clonotype showed up just a few times. This rearrangement joins TRBV7-3 to TRBJ2-4; the match to TRBD2 covers 9 bases. Looked up from germline, CDR1 is SGHTA and CDR2 is FQGTGA. The CDR3 is 14 amino acids. V was pared by 0 bases and J by 6 bases, with 0 bases of the junction left unmatched. CDR3 bases: TGTGCCAGCAGCTTAACGACTAGCGGAAACATTCAGTACTTC. It yields the protein CASSLTTSGNIQYF. The full variable domain, its missing parts supplied by reference TRBV7-3 and TRBJ2-4, is GAGVSQTPSNKVTEKGKYVELRCDPISGHTALYWYRQSLGQGPEFLIYFQGTGAADDSGLPNDRFFAVRPEGSVSTLKIQRTERGDSAVYLCASSLTTSGNIQYFGAGTRLSVL.

This clonotype was detected ten times or more. The chain carries TRBV2 and TRBJ2-3; D is unclear. The ends were cut back, 4 bases at V and 2 bases at J, with 10 bases in the middle. The CDR3 spans 14 residues. The germline gives CDR1 SNHLY, CDR2 FYNNEI. CDR3 region: CASSGLVTTDTQYF. Here the CDR3 DNA reads TGTGCCAGCAGTGGTCTAGTTACCACAGATACGCAGTATTTT.

In this sample, this clonotype turned up a few times. It may be a read error: a sequence one base away is much more abundant. This chain uses TRBV28 with TRBJ2-3; possibly TRBD2 for D (7 bases). This CDR3 is 14 amino acids long. V was trimmed by 5 bases and J by 3 bases, leaving 12 bases between them. In germline, CDR1 is MDHEN, CDR2 SYDVKM. CDR3 sequence reads: CASSKGGETDTQYF. As DNA, the CDR3 is TGTGCCAGCAGTAAAGGGGGGGAGACAGATACGCAGTATTTT. Using reference TRBV28 and TRBJ2-3 for the parts outside the CDR3, the full variable domain is DVKVTQSSRYLVKRTGEKVFLECVQDMDHENMFWYRQDPGLGLRLIYFSYDVKMKEKGDIPEGYSVSREKKERFSLILESASTNQTSMYLCASSKGGETDTQYFGPGTRLTVL.

This clonotype was seen more than once but under ten times. Its ends do not fully match the called genes, so a read error is possible. The CDR3 sequence: CAWTRRGTESF. CDR3 sequence (DNA): TGTGCCTGGACCAGGAGGGGGACAGAAAGCTTC. The chain joins TRBV30 to TRBJ2-5; possible D gene TRBD1, 7 bases. The V gene's germline CDR1 is GTSNPN and CDR2 SVGIG (reference sequence). The CDR3 has 11 residues.

The chain uses TRBV4-3 and TRBJ2-3; 7 bases map to TRBD1. The junction had 13 bases not matched to a gene; V was cut back by 1 base and J by 3 bases. The CDR3 is 18 amino acids. Germline CDR1 LGHNA, CDR2 YSLEER. The CDR3 here is CASSQAPQGQGVTDTQYF. The CDR3 nucleotides read TGCGCCAGCAGCCAAGCCCCCCAGGGGCAGGGGGTGACAGATACGCAGTATTTT.